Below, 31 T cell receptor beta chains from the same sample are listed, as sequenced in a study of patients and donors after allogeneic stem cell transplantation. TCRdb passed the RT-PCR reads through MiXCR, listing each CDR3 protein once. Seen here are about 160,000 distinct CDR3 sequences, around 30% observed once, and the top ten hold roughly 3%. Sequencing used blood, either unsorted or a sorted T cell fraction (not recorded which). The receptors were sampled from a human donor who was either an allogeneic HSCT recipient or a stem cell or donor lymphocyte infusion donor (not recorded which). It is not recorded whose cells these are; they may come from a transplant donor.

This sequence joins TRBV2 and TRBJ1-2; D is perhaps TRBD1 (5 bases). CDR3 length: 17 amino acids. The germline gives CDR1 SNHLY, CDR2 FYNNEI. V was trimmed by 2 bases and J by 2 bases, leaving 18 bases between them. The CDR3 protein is CASSEYGLGGTNYGYTF. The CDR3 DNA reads TGTGCCAGCAGTGAATATGGTTTGGGGGGAACGAACTATGGCTACACCTTC.

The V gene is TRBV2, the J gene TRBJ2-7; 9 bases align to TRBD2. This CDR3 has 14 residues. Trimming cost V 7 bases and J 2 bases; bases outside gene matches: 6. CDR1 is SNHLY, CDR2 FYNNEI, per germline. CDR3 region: CASTLGLAAYEQYF. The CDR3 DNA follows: TGTGCCAGCACCCTGGGACTAGCAGCCTACGAGCAGTACTTC.

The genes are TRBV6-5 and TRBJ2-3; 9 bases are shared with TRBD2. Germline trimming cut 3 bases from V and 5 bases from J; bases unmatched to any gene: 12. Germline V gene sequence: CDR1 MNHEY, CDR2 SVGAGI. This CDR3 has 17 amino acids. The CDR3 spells CASSYRGTSRPLDTQYF. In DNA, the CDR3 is TGTGCCAGCAGTTATAGGGGGACTAGCAGGCCCCTAGATACGCAGTATTTT.

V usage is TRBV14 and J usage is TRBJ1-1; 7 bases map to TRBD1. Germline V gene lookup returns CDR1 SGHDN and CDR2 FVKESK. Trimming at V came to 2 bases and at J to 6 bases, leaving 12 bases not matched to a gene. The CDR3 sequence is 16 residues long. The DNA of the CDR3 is TGTGCCAGCAGCCAATCTCTTCCAGGGGGGGTCCCTGAAGCTTTCTTT. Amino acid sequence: CASSQSLPGGVPEAFF.

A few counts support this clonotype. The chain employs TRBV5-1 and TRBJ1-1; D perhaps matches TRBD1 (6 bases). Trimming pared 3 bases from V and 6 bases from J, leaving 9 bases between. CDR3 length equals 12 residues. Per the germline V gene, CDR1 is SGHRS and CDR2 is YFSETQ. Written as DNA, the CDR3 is TGCGCCAGCAGCTCCGGACAGCCTGAAGCTTTCTTT. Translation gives CASSSGQPEAFF.

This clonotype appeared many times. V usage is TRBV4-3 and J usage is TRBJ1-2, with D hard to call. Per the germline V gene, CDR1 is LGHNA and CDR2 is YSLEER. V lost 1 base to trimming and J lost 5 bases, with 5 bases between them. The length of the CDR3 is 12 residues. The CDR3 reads CASSQADYGYTF. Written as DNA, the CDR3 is TGCGCCAGCAGCCAAGCAGATTATGGCTACACCTTC.

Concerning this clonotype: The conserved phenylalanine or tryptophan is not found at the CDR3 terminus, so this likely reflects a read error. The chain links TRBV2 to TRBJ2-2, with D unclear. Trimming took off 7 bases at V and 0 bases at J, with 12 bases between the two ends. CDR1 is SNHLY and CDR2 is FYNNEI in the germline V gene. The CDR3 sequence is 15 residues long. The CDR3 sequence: CASMSQAPNTGELFL. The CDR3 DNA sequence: TGTGCCAGCATGTCTCAGGCCCCGAACACCGGGGAGCTGTTTCTT.

The CDR3 DNA is TGCAGTGCTAGAGATCCGGGGAAAGGCAATCAGCCCCAGCATTTT. This codes for CSARDPGKGNQPQHF. The chain uses TRBV20-1 and TRBJ1-5; D unclear. From germline, CDR1 is DFQATT and CDR2 SNEGSKA (reference sequence). The germline V and J ends were trimmed by 0 bases and 2 bases, with 11 bases remaining between them. The CDR3 spans 15 residues.

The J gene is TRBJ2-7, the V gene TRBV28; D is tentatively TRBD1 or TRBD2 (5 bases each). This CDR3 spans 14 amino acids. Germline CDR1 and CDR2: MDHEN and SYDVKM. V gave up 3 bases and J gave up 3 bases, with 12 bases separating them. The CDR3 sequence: CASSLRDADYEQYF. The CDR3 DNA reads TGTGCCAGCAGTTTGAGGGACGCAGACTACGAGCAGTACTTC.

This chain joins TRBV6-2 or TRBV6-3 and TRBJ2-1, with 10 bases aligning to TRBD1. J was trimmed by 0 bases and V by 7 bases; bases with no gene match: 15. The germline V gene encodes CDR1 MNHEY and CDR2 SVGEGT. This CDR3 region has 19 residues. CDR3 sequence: CASTPTGTGDFSSYNEQFF. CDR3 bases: TGTGCCAGCACCCCAACCGGGACAGGGGACTTTAGCTCCTACAATGAGCAGTTCTTC.

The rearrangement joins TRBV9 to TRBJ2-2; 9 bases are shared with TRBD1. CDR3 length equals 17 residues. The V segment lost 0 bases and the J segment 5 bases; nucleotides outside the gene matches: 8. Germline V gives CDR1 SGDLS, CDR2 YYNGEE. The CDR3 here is CASSVGTGAARTGELFF. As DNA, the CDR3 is TGTGCCAGCAGCGTAGGGACAGGGGCTGCGAGGACCGGGGAGCTGTTTTTT.

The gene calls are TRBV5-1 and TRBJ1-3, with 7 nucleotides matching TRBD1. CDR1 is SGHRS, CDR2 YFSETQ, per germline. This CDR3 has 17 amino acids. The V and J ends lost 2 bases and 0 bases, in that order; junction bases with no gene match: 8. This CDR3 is CASSFGVGGSSGNTIYF. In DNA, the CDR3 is TGCGCCAGCAGCTTCGGGGTAGGGGGCTCCTCTGGAAACACCATATATTTT.

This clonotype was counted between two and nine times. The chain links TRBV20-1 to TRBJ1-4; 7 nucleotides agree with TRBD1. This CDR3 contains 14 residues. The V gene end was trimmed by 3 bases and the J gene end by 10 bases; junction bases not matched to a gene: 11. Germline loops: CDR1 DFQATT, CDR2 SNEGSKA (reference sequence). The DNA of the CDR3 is TGCAGTGCTAGTAAGGGGGCAATCATGGGAAAACTGTTTTTT. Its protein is CSASKGAIMGKLFF.

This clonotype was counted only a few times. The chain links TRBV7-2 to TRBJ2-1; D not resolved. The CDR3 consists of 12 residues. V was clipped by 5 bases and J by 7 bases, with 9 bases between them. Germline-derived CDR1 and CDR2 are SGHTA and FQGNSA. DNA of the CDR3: TGTGCCAGCAGCCCCCGTCTGAATGAGCAGTTCTTC. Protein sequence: CASSPRLNEQFF.

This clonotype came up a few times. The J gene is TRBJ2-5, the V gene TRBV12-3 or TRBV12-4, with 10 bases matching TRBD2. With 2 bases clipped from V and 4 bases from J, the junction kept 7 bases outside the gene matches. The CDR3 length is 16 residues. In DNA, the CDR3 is TGTGCCAGCAGTTTATTACACAGCGGGAGGGGAGAGACCCAGTACTTC. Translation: CASSLLHSGRGETQYF.

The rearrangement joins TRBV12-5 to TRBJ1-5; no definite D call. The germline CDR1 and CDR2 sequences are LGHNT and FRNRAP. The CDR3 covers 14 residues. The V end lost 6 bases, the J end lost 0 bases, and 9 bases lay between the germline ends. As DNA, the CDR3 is TGTGCTAGTGGCCGTGACCTTAGCAATCAGCCCCAGCATTTT. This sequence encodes CASGRDLSNQPQHF.

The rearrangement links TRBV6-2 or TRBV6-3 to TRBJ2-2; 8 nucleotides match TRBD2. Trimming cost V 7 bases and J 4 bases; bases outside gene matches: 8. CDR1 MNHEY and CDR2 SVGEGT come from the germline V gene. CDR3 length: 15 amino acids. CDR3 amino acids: CASTLPLAATGELFF. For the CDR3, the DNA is TGTGCCAGCACCCTGCCACTAGCGGCCACCGGGGAGCTGTTTTTT.

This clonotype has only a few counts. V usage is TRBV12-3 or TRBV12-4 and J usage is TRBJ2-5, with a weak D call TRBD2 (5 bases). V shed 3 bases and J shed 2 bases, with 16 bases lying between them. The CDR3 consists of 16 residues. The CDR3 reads CASSFGMRVGQETQYF. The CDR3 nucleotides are TGTGCCAGCAGTTTTGGGATGCGGGTGGGTCAAGAGACCCAGTACTTC.

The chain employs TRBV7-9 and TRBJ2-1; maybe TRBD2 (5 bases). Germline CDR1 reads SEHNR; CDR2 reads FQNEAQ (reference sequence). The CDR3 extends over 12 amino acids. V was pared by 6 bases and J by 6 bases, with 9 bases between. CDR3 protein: CASRWAGNEQFF. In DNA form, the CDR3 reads TGTGCCAGCAGGTGGGCGGGCAATGAGCAGTTCTTC.

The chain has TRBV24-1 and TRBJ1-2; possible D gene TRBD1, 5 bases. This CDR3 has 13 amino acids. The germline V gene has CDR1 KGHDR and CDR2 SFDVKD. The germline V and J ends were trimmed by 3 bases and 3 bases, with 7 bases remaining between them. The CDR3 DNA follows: TGTGCCACCAGTGATGGGACGGACTATGGCTACACCTTC. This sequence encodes CATSDGTDYGYTF.

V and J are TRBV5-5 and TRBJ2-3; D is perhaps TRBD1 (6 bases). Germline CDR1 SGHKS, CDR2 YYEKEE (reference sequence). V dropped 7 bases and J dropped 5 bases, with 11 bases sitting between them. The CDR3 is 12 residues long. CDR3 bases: TGTGCCAGCCTCTTAGGGGGAGATACGCAGTATTTT. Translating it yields CASLLGGDTQYF.

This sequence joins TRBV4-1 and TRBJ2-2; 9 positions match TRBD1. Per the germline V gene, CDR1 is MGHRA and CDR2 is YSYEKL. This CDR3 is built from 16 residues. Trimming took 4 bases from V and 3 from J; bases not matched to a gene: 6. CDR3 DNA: TGCGCCAGCAGCCCTCGGACAGGGGTGGACACCGGGGAGCTGTTTTTT. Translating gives CASSPRTGVDTGELFF.

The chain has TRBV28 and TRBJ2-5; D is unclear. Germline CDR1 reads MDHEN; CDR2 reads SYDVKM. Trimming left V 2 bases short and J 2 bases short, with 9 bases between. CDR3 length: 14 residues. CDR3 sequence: CASSLGQEQETQYF. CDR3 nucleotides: TGTGCCAGCAGTTTAGGGCAGGAGCAAGAGACCCAGTACTTC.

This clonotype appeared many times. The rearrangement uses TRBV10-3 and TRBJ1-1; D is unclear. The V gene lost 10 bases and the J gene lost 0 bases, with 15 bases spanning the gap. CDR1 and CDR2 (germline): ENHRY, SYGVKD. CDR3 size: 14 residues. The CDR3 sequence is CATSSERVNTEAFF. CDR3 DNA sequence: TGTGCCACCAGCTCTGAAAGGGTGAACACTGAAGCTTTCTTT.

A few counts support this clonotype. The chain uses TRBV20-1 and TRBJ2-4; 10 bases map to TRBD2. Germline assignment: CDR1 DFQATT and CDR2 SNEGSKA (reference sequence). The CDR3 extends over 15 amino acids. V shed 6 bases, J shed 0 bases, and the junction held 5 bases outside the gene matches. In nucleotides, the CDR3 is TGCAGTGCCCGGACTAGCGGTTTAGCCAAAAACATTCAGTACTTC. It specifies CSARTSGLAKNIQYF.

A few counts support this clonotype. CDR3 protein: CASSFRVPYGYTF. The CDR3 nucleotides are TGTGCCAGCAGCTTCAGGGTCCCCTATGGCTACACCTTC. The chain carries TRBV5-6 and TRBJ1-2, with D possibly being TRBD1 (5 bases). Trimming took 2 bases from V and 4 from J, leaving 9 bases between them. The germline V gene has CDR1 SGHDT and CDR2 YYEEEE. The CDR3 runs to 13 residues.

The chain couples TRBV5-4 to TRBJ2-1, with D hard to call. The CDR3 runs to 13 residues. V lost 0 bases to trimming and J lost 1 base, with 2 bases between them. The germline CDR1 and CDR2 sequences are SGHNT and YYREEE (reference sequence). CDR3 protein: CASSLVSYNEQFF. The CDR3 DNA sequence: TGTGCCAGCAGCTTGGTTTCCTACAATGAGCAGTTCTTC.

CDR3 in amino acids: CAWSVTKAFF. CDR3 in DNA: TGTGCCTGGAGTGTAACTAAAGCTTTCTTT. V and J are TRBV30 and TRBJ1-1; D unclear. Trimming cost V 0 bases and J 9 bases, with 5 bases left between them. The CDR3 length is 10 residues. Per the germline V gene, CDR1 is GTSNPN and CDR2 is SVGIG (reference sequence).

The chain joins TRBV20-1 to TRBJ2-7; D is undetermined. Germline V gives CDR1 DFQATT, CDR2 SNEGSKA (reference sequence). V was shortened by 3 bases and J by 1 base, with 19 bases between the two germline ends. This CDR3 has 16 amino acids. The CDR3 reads CSARRLLGRHSYEQYF. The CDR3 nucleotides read TGCAGTGCTAGGAGACTCCTGGGCCGCCATTCCTACGAGCAGTACTTC.

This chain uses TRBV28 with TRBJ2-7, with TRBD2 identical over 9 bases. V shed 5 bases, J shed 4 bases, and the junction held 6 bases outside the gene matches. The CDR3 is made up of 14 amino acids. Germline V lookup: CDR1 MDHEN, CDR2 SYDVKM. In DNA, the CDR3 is TGTGCCAGCAGTGCTCTGACTAGCGGATACGAGCAGTACTTC. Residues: CASSALTSGYEQYF.

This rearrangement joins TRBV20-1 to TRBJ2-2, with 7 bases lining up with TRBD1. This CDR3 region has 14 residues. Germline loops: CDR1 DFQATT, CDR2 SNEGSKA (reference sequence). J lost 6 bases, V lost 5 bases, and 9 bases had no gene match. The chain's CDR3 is CSARTTTGSGELFF. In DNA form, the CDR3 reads TGCAGTGCTCGCACAACGACAGGGTCCGGGGAGCTGTTTTTT.